This entry describes one T cell receptor (beta chain). The sample contains more than one DNA sequence encoding this CDR3. CDR1 and CDR2 (germline): GTSNPN, SVGIG (reference sequence). V was cut by 0 bases and J by 0 bases, with 9 bases left in between. The CDR3 has 14 amino acids. Cells designated naive CD8 were CD45RO-negative and were positively selected for CCR7, with terminally differentiated effector memory CD45RA+ cells excluded. Repertoires were generated with immunoSEQ multiplex PCR, while TCRdb's copy carries only in-frame clones and drops some. The sample contains approximately 590,000 clones, 95% of which appear only once. The data were obtained in a study of shared clonotypes between healthy human individuals.

This clonotype originated in a woman aged 30 to 39 in good health. The chain combines TRBV30 with TRBJ2-7; D gene ambiguous. The sequencing sample was made of naive CD8+ T cells sorted from blood. Written as DNA, the CDR3 is TGTGCCTGGAGTGTAGGGCTTAGCTCCTACGAGCAGTACTTC. This encodes CAWSVGLSSYEQYF.